The source of this T cell receptor (beta chain) is a study of cytomegalovirus exposure and HLA in healthy donors. Looking at the study overall: In an early release, HLA-typed donors contributed roughly 85 million unique TCR sequences.

Primers included in the PCR were 60 Vbeta and 13 Jbeta primers. Repertoires were generated with immunoSEQ multiplex PCR, while TCRdb's copy carries only in-frame clones and drops some. The sample table sets out 130,000 or so clones. Germline-derived CDR1 and CDR2 are SQVTM and ANQGSEA. The CDR3 has 12 amino acids. Trimming removed 4 bases from V and 7 bases from J; junction bases left unmatched: 5. Study-level points and caveats: Roughly uniform sequencing depth across donors was assumed, possibly incorrectly. A likely sequencing artifact accounted for one observed cluster of highly shared sequence variants.

Points on this clone: The antigen remains undetermined.

The chain links TRBV29-1 to TRBJ2-7; 9 bases agree with TRBD2. The sequence came from a middle-aged woman in good health and CMV-seropositive. Source material: PBMCs. This CDR3 reads CSVAAGGGEQYF. Written as DNA, the CDR3 is TGCAGCGTTGCAGCGGGAGGAGGTGAGCAGTACTTC.